This passage covers 26 T cell receptor beta chains from one sample sequenced in a study of T-cell reconstitution after alpha-beta-depleted transplantation in children. Unique molecular identifiers tagged the TCRbeta library. Using its own MiXCR run on the PCR reads, TCRdb lists one record per CDR3 protein. The sample yields 40,000 to 60,000 distinct CDR3 sequences, around 9.2% seen once. The material sequenced was PBMCs, mostly from graft donor cells, taken 60 days after TCRalphabeta/CD19-depleted stem cell transplant. Every receptor here comes from a male patient between 2 and 10 years old who had a stem cell transplant for chronic granulomatous disease, so the T cells may come from the graft donor.

In this sample, this clonotype turned up a few times. J is TRBJ2-1 and V is TRBV11-3, with D hard to call. Per germline, CDR1 SGHNT and CDR2 YENEEA. Trimming cost V 6 bases and J 5 bases, with 11 bases left between them. This CDR3 comprises 13 residues. The CDR3 nucleotides read TGTGCCAGCAGTAAGCCCCCGGACAATGAGCAGTTCTTC. This encodes CASSKPPDNEQFF.

This clonotype was detected many times. This sequence joins TRBV5-1 and TRBJ1-4, with D possibly TRBD1 on 6 matching bases. Germline CDR1 and CDR2: SGHRS and YFSETQ. The CDR3 loop spans 16 amino acids. Trimming cost V 2 bases and J 8 bases, with 19 bases left between them. The CDR3 bases are TGCGCCAGCAGCTTTCGTGGGGGACAAGAACGAGAAAAACTGTTTTTT. Protein: CASSFRGGQEREKLFF.

This clonotype was observed at least ten times. V is TRBV12-3 or TRBV12-4 and J is TRBJ1-2, with 7 bases lining up with TRBD1. This CDR3 has 13 amino acids. Unmatched junction bases numbered 2, after V lost 5 bases and J lost 2 bases. The CDR3 DNA follows: TGTGCCAGCAGTCGGGACAGCAACTATGGCTACACCTTC. It codes for CASSRDSNYGYTF.

This clonotype has only a few counts. The chain joins TRBV3-1 to TRBJ2-1; 7 nucleotides align to TRBD2. This CDR3 region has 15 residues. The V gene end was trimmed by 1 base and the J gene end by 0 bases; junction bases not matched to a gene: 0. Germline-derived CDR1 and CDR2 are LGHDT and YNNKEL (reference sequence). CDR3 in amino acids: CASSQGGSSYNEQFF. DNA for the CDR3: TGTGCCAGCAGCCAAGGCGGGAGCTCCTACAATGAGCAGTTCTTC.

This clonotype was counted many times. The rearrangement links TRBV28 to TRBJ2-5; 7 bases map to TRBD2. This CDR3 region has 16 residues. In germline, CDR1 is MDHEN, CDR2 SYDVKM. Unmatched junction bases numbered 10, after V lost 3 bases and J lost 3 bases. In DNA form, the CDR3 reads TGTGCCAGCAGTTTTAGGAACGGGCGGGAGAAAGAGACCCAGTACTTC. Its protein product is CASSFRNGREKETQYF. The full variable domain, rest sourced from reference TRBV28 and TRBJ2-5, is DVKVTQSSRYLVKRTGEKVFLECVQDMDHENMFWYRQDPGLGLRLIYFSYDVKMKEKGDIPEGYSVSREKKERFSLILESASTNQTSMYLCASSFRNGREKETQYFGPGTRLLVL.

This clonotype has a count of ten or more. The CDR3 loop reads CSARDLIRTSGTYYEQYF. CDR3 DNA sequence: TGCAGTGCTAGAGACCTAATCAGGACTAGCGGGACCTACTACGAGCAGTACTTC. V is TRBV20-1 and J is TRBJ2-7, with 12 nucleotides matching TRBD2. The CDR3 covers 18 residues. J lost 3 bases, V lost 0 bases, and 12 bases had no gene match. CDR1 DFQATT and CDR2 SNEGSKA come from the germline V gene (reference sequence).

This clonotype occurred many times. The J gene is TRBJ2-7, the V gene TRBV11-2; the D is unclear. V was cut by 4 bases and J by 0 bases, with 10 bases left in between. CDR1 and CDR2 from the germline V gene are SGHAT and FQNNGV. This CDR3 contains 14 residues. The CDR3 here is CASSSDSGSYEQYF. The CDR3 DNA is TGTGCCAGCAGCTCGGATAGTGGCTCCTACGAGCAGTACTTC.

This clonotype was observed at least ten times. This rearrangement joins TRBV7-2 to TRBJ2-3; D is unclear. Per germline, CDR1 SGHTA and CDR2 FQGNSA. V lost 2 bases, J lost 2 bases, and 5 bases lay in between. There are 13 residues in the CDR3. In DNA, the CDR3 is TGTGCCAGCAGCTTAACGCCCACAGATACGCAGTATTTT. Residues: CASSLTPTDTQYF. Full variable domain (rest looked up from reference TRBV7-2 and TRBJ2-3): GAGVSQSPSNKVTEKGKDVELRCDPISGHTALYWYRQSLGQGLEFLIYFQGNSAPDKSGLPSDRFSAERTGGSVSTLTIQRTQQEDSAVYLCASSLTPTDTQYFGPGTRLTVL.

In its sample, this clonotype was seen many times. This sequence joins TRBV30 and TRBJ2-5; D uncertain. The ends were cut back, 2 bases at V and 2 bases at J, with 9 bases in the middle. This CDR3 is 13 amino acids long. The germline CDR1 and CDR2 sequences are GTSNPN and SVGIG (reference sequence). The CDR3 DNA reads TGTGCCTGGAGTCTCACTTGGCAAGAGACCCAGTACTTC. This gives the protein CAWSLTWQETQYF.

The rearrangement links TRBV6-1 to TRBJ1-1; no clear D. There are 16 residues in the CDR3. Trimming removed 0 bases from V and 0 bases from J, with 11 bases in between. Germline lookup yields CDR1 MNHNS and CDR2 SASEGT. In nucleotides, the CDR3 is TGTGCCAGCAGTGAAGCGCAAGGAACGATGAACACTGAAGCTTTCTTT. Its translation is CASSEAQGTMNTEAFF.

This clonotype has ten or more counts. The chain carries TRBV20-1 and TRBJ2-4; the D is unclear. Between the trimmed V and J ends, which lost 1 base and 1 base, there was a span of 5 bases. Germline CDR1 DFQATT, CDR2 SNEGSKA (reference sequence). This CDR3 has 13 amino acids. CDR3 sequence reads: CSARGVAKNIQYF. The CDR3 coding sequence is TGCAGTGCTAGAGGCGTGGCCAAAAACATTCAGTACTTC.

This clonotype was seen many times. V is TRBV15 and J is TRBJ2-7; maybe TRBD1 (5 bases). CDR1 and CDR2 (germline): LNHNV, YYDKDF (reference sequence). V was trimmed by 3 bases and J by 5 bases, leaving 11 bases between them. The CDR3 consists of 13 residues. The CDR3 loop reads CATSSLQGHEQYF. In DNA, the CDR3 is TGTGCCACCAGCAGCCTTCAGGGCCACGAGCAGTACTTC.

In this sample, this clonotype is medium-sized. This rearrangement joins TRBV5-1 to TRBJ2-3; possible D gene TRBD2, 6 bases. Trimming left V 0 bases short and J 3 bases short, with 11 bases between. The germline gives CDR1 SGHRS, CDR2 YFSETQ. The CDR3 is made up of 15 amino acids. The CDR3 DNA follows: TGCGCCAGCAGCTTGGTTCTAGCGAGGACAGATACGCAGTATTTT. Translated: CASSLVLARTDTQYF.

Points on this clonotype: This may stem from a read error, because a much larger clone lies one nucleotide away. The chain uses TRBV9 and TRBJ2-1, with D possibly matching TRBD2 (6 bases). The germline CDR1 and CDR2 sequences are SGDLS and YYNGEE. V dropped 4 bases and J dropped 7 bases, with 21 bases sitting between them. The CDR3 has 16 amino acids. DNA for the CDR3: TGTGCCAGCAGCTTACGACCGGGACTTGTGTCTAATGAGCAGTTCTTC. The encoded protein is CASSLRPGLVSNEQFF.

This clonotype has at least ten counts. The rearrangement uses TRBV5-1 and TRBJ2-1; tentatively, D is TRBD2 (6 bases). V was clipped by 4 bases and J by 2 bases, with 16 bases between them. Germline loops: CDR1 SGHRS, CDR2 YFSETQ. There are 16 residues in the CDR3. CDR3 DNA sequence: TGCGCCAGCAGCCCGAGGTCCGGGAGAACCTACAATGAGCAGTTCTTC. This sequence encodes CASSPRSGRTYNEQFF.

This clonotype was seen repeatedly, ten times or more. The V and J genes are TRBV10-3 and TRBJ2-3; 9 bases align to TRBD2. The V segment lost 0 bases and the J segment 2 bases; nucleotides outside the gene matches: 6. The germline V gene has CDR1 ENHRY and CDR2 SYGVKD. This CDR3 is 17 amino acids long. The CDR3 DNA reads TGTGCCATCAGTGAGTCCGAGACTAGCGGAGACACAGATACGCAGTATTTT. Translation gives CAISESETSGDTDTQYF.

This clonotype was detected many times. The chain combines TRBV5-5 with TRBJ2-7; 7 nucleotides line up with TRBD1. CDR1 is SGHKS, CDR2 YYEKEE, per germline (reference sequence). CDR3 length equals 15 residues. With 4 bases clipped from V and 3 bases from J, the junction kept 10 bases outside the gene matches. CDR3 sequence: CASSPTRQGFYEQYF. The CDR3 DNA sequence: TGTGCCAGCAGCCCAACTCGACAGGGTTTCTACGAGCAGTACTTC.

This clonotype was recorded many times. The chain recombines TRBV7-2 with TRBJ2-1; either TRBD1 or TRBD2 may fit D (5 bases each). Germline CDR1 is SGHTA and CDR2 is FQGNSA. Deletions cut 3 bases from V and 12 bases from J, with 12 bases between. The CDR3 runs 12 residues. The CDR3 here is CASSLAPGGQFF. CDR3 nucleotides: TGTGCCAGCAGCTTGGCCCCTGGGGGGCAGTTCTTC.

This clonotype was detected a few times. The chain couples TRBV27 to TRBJ2-1, with no clear D. This CDR3 is 14 amino acids long. The V gene lost 8 bases and the J gene lost 4 bases, with 15 bases spanning the gap. From germline, CDR1 is MNHEY and CDR2 SMNVEV (reference sequence). Here the CDR3 reads CASADRGVYNEQFF. The CDR3 nucleotides read TGTGCCAGCGCCGACCGTGGGGTTTACAATGAGCAGTTCTTC.

This clonotype showed up just a few times. The chain uses TRBV18 and TRBJ2-7; a possible D gene is TRBD2 (5 bases). V gave up 1 base and J gave up 0 bases, with 13 bases separating them. Germline values: CDR1 KGHSH, CDR2 LQKENI. CDR3 size: 16 residues. The CDR3 DNA reads as TGTGCCAGCTCACCACTGGGCGGGCTGAGCTCCTACGAGCAGTACTTC. As protein: CASSPLGGLSSYEQYF.

Many counts were recorded for this clonotype. The chain has TRBV10-3 and TRBJ2-1; 11 bases map to TRBD1. This CDR3 spans 14 amino acids. Germline CDR1 is ENHRY and CDR2 is SYGVKD. Losses at the gene ends were 6 bases for V and 8 bases for J; bases not matched to a gene: 6. The CDR3 DNA follows: TGTGCCATCAGCCCGGGACAGGGGGTTGATGAGCAGTTCTTC. It yields the protein CAISPGQGVDEQFF.

This clonotype was observed many times. The CDR3 sequence: CASSERFSWTEAFF. For the CDR3, the DNA is TGTGCCAGCAGTGAAAGGTTTTCTTGGACTGAAGCTTTCTTT. The rearrangement uses TRBV6-1 and TRBJ1-1; D ambiguous. The CDR3 runs to 14 residues. Trimming pared 2 bases from V and 5 bases from J, leaving 12 bases between. Germline lookup yields CDR1 MNHNS and CDR2 SASEGT.

This clonotype was counted many times. V is TRBV30 and J is TRBJ2-7; D gene ambiguous. Trimming left V 4 bases short and J 0 bases short, with 10 bases between. The V gene's germline CDR1 is GTSNPN and CDR2 SVGIG (reference sequence). The CDR3 loop spans 13 amino acids. The CDR3 spells CAWNVQNSYEQYF. CDR3 DNA: TGTGCCTGGAACGTACAGAACTCCTACGAGCAGTACTTC.

This clonotype was detected ten times or more. This chain links TRBV6-1 with TRBJ2-1; D is ambiguous. CDR3 length: 12 residues. Germline V gene data show CDR1 as MNHNS and CDR2 as SASEGT. Trimming left V 4 bases short and J 3 bases short, with 4 bases between. The CDR3 spells CASSAYYNEQFF. CDR3 nucleotides: TGTGCCAGCAGTGCCTACTACAATGAGCAGTTCTTC.

This clonotype was detected many times. This sequence joins TRBV11-2 and TRBJ2-3, with 11 bases lining up with TRBD2. V lost 5 bases and J lost 5; bases outside the gene matches: 12. Germline CDR1 SGHAT, CDR2 FQNNGV. The CDR3 sequence is 17 residues long. The CDR3 is CASSPRLAGMFKDTQYF. The CDR3 DNA sequence: TGTGCCAGCAGCCCCAGACTAGCGGGAATGTTTAAAGATACGCAGTATTTT.

This clonotype showed up many times. The chain employs TRBV7-9 and TRBJ2-7, with D unclear. Germline CDR1 and CDR2: SEHNR and FQNEAQ (reference sequence). Trimming pared 8 bases from V and 1 base from J, leaving 15 bases between. The CDR3 covers 14 residues. For the CDR3, the DNA is TGTGCCAGCCAGGTGGATATAGGGTCCTACGAGCAGTACTTC. Translation gives CASQVDIGSYEQYF.